Only a few counts were recorded for the clone carrying this T cell receptor beta chain. During its preparation, the TCRbeta library received unique molecular identifiers. Each CDR3 protein gets one entry after TCRdb re-called the PCR reads with MiXCR. The sample carries 350,000 to 450,000 distinct CDR3 sequences, 13% recorded once. The CDR3 is made up of 13 amino acids. In germline, CDR1 is SQVTM, CDR2 ANQGSEA. V gave up 4 bases and J gave up 4 bases, with 13 bases separating them. This sample is drawn from a study of T-cell reconstitution after alpha-beta-depleted transplantation in children. This chain uses TRBV29-1 with TRBJ1-1; possibly TRBD1 for D (5 bases). The origin of this receptor is a human donor who donated a stem cell graft to a child with Fanconi anemia. The source material was PBMCs, sampled from the stem cell graft. CDR3 bases: TGCAGCGTTGGGAACTTCGGGGGCACTGAAGCTTTCTTT. Its translation: CSVGNFGGTEAFF.